The text below deals with one T cell receptor beta chain. Antigen: not known. Only in-frame clones appear in the TCRdb table, and some are missing; sequencing was by immunoSEQ multiplex PCR. This sample carries more than 100,000 clones, roughly 91% of them seen once, and the ten largest clones take about 4.5%. Germline V gives CDR1 MNHEY, CDR2 SMNVEV (reference sequence). Trimming left V 6 bases short and J 2 bases short, with 14 bases between. The CDR3 runs 15 residues. This record comes from a study of T cell responses to AZD1222 COVID-19 vaccine. Study results and limitations: Nearly half of spike-specific TCRs reportedly go after variant regions that carry no mutations. Just a handful of people given AZD1222 tested seropositive at baseline. Rises in breadth and depth of Spike-specific TCRs came after two AZD1222 doses. White British people made up most donors, females outnumbered males, and clonal diversity was possibly underestimated.

The chain has TRBV27 and TRBJ2-1, with D uncertain. The input for sequencing was peripheral blood, taken on day 0 of AZD1222 vaccination. The clonotype originates from an adult in good health. In DNA form, the CDR3 reads TGTGCCAGCAGCCTTTTTTCGGGCGCCTACAATGAGCAGTTCTTC. Translating gives CASSLFSGAYNEQFF.